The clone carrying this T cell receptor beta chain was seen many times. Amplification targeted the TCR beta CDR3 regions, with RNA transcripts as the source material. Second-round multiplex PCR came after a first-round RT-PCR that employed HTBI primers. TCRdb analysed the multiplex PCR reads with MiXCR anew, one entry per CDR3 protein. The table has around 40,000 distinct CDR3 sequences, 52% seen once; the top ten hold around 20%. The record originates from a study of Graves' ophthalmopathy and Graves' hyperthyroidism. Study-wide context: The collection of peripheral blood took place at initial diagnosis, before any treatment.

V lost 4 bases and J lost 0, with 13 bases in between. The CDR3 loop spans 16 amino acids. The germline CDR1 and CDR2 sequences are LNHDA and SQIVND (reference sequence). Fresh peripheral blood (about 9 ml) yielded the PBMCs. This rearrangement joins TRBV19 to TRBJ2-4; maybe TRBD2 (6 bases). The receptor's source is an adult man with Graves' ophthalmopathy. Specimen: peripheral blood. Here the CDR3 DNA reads TGTGCCAGTAGTAAAGACGGGGGTAAAGCCAAAAACATTCAGTACTTC. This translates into CASSKDGGKAKNIQYF.